The 29 T cell receptor beta chains below come from one sample, sequenced in a study of blood T cell repertoires in COVID-19. Sequencing used immunoSEQ multiplex PCR; TCRdb keeps in-frame clones, though not all of them. The sample consists of roughly 67,000 clones, roughly 71% of them appearing once. Sequenced: peripheral blood. The receptor source for this set is a woman aged 45-59 years with active or convalescent COVID-19.

To note about this clone: The sample contains more than one DNA sequence encoding this CDR3. V and J are TRBV2 and TRBJ1-2; D remains unclear. The ends were cut back, 0 bases at V and 4 bases at J, with 6 bases in the middle. Germline-derived CDR1 and CDR2 are SNHLY and FYNNEI. This CDR3 contains 13 residues. The CDR3 protein is CASSEAGGYGYTF. The CDR3 coding sequence is TGTGCCAGCAGTGAAGCCGGAGGCTATGGCTACACCTTC.

In nucleotides, the CDR3 is TGTGCCAGCAGTTTAATCGACTCCCCAAAAGAAAAACTGTTTTTT. This sequence encodes CASSLIDSPKEKLFF. The gene calls are TRBV27 and TRBJ1-4; D not resolved. The CDR3 spans 15 residues. CDR1 MNHEY and CDR2 SMNVEV come from the germline V gene (reference sequence). Trimming left V 2 bases short and J 8 bases short, with 15 bases between.

The chain is built from TRBV5-8 and TRBJ2-1; 7 bases line up with TRBD1. The CDR3 totals 16 residues. Germline CDR1 SGHTS, CDR2 YDEGEE. V dropped 4 bases and J dropped 0; count of bases not matched to a gene: 7. The CDR3, as DNA: TGTGCCAGCAGCCGACAGGGTGTGGGCTCCTACAATGAGCAGTTCTTC. It translates to CASSRQGVGSYNEQFF. Supplemented by reference TRBV5-8 and TRBJ2-1, the full variable domain reads EAGVTQSPTHLIKTRGQQATLRCSPISGHTSVYWYQQALGLGLQFLLWYDEGEERNRGNFPPRFSGRQFPNYSSELNVNALELEDSALYLCASSRQGVGSYNEQFFGPGTRLTVL.

CDR3 loop: CASSPSTGMVYGYTF. CDR3 sequence (DNA): TGTGCCAGCAGCCCAAGTACAGGGATGGTCTATGGCTACACCTTC. This sequence joins TRBV3-1 (or the pseudogene TRBV3-2) and TRBJ1-2; weak D call: TRBD1 (6 bases). CDR3 size: 15 residues. The ends were cut back, 4 bases at V and 4 bases at J, with 16 bases in the middle. CDR1 LGHDT and CDR2 YNNKEL come from the germline V gene (reference sequence).

This clone appeared a single time. The chain employs TRBV11-2 and TRBJ1-2; TRBD1 matches 7 bases. Germline loops: CDR1 SGHAT, CDR2 FQNNGV. There are 14 residues in the CDR3. The junction had 2 bases not matched to a gene; V was cut back by 4 bases and J by 0 bases. This CDR3 is CASSWGQTNYGYTF. CDR3 in DNA: TGTGCCAGCAGCTGGGGACAGACTAACTATGGCTACACCTTC. Supplemented by reference TRBV11-2 and TRBJ1-2, the full variable domain reads EAGVAQSPRYKIIEKRQSVAFWCNPISGHATLYWYQQILGQGPKLLIQFQNNGVVDDSQLPKDRFSAERLKGVDSTLKIQPAKLEDSAVYLCASSWGQTNYGYTFGSGTRLTVV.

This clone occurred once. V gene TRBV5-1 combines with J gene TRBJ1-1; TRBD1 matches at 10 bases. The CDR3 is 15 residues long. Trimming removed 4 bases from V and 5 bases from J; junction bases left unmatched: 8. From germline, CDR1 is SGHRS and CDR2 YFSETQ. The CDR3 sequence: CASSPPGQGWTEAFF. The CDR3 region has the DNA TGCGCCAGCAGCCCACCGGGACAGGGGTGGACTGAAGCTTTCTTT.

The chain has TRBV10-3 and TRBJ2-3; D might be TRBD2 (6 bases). The germline gives CDR1 ENHRY, CDR2 SYGVKD. V lost 10 bases and J lost 4, with 24 bases in between. CDR3 length: 16 amino acids. The CDR3 bases are TGTGCCACCGGGGAGGCGGATCTTAGGGGAGCAGATACGCAGTATTTT. It specifies CATGEADLRGADTQYF.

The chain has TRBV19 and TRBJ1-1; 7 positions match TRBD1. V gave up 6 bases and J gave up 8 bases; unmatched junction bases: 18. Germline-derived CDR1 and CDR2 are LNHDA and SQIVND (reference sequence). The CDR3 contains 16 residues. CDR3 sequence: CASSPDRDYVAKEAFF. The CDR3 DNA reads as TGTGCCAGTAGCCCAGACAGGGATTACGTCGCTAAAGAAGCTTTCTTT.

The chain combines TRBV27 with TRBJ1-4; 7 bases fit TRBD1. This CDR3 contains 15 residues. V was clipped by 5 bases and J by 8 bases; unmatched bases: 11. Germline-derived CDR1 and CDR2 are MNHEY and SMNVEV (reference sequence). The CDR3 loop is CASSTQTGQREKLFF. The CDR3 region has the DNA TGTGCCAGCAGTACTCAGACAGGGCAGCGCGAAAAACTGTTTTTT.

This chain uses TRBV13 with TRBJ2-3; 15 nucleotides match TRBD2. V shed 4 bases, J shed 6 bases, and the junction held 5 bases outside the gene matches. This CDR3 comprises 16 residues. Germline assignment: CDR1 PRHDT and CDR2 FYEKMQ (reference sequence). CDR3 in amino acids: CASSSRTSGRDDTQYF. The CDR3 DNA reads as TGTGCCAGCAGCTCCCGGACTAGCGGGAGGGACGATACGCAGTATTTT.

A word on this clone: Other DNA sequences in this specimen translate into the identical CDR3. The rearrangement uses TRBV4-2 and TRBJ2-1; TRBD2 matches at 13 bases. Trimming removed 8 bases from V and 8 bases from J; junction bases left unmatched: 3. The CDR3 spans 13 residues. Germline CDR1 is LGHNA and CDR2 is YNFKEQ. CDR3 amino acids: CASRLAGGDEQFF. The CDR3 DNA reads TGTGCCAGCCGACTAGCGGGAGGAGATGAGCAGTTCTTC.

The V and J genes are TRBV5-4 and TRBJ2-3, with D possibly TRBD2 on 5 matching bases. The V end was cut by 3 bases, the J end by 1 base, with 9 bases between. This CDR3 is 14 amino acids long. CDR1 and CDR2 (germline): SGHNT, YYREEE (reference sequence). The CDR3 DNA sequence: TGTGCCAGCAGCTCGCAGAGGGGCACAGATACGCAGTATTTT. Its protein is CASSSQRGTDTQYF.

The chain uses TRBV19 and TRBJ2-2; TRBD2 aligns across 14 bases. This CDR3 region has 18 residues. CDR1 and CDR2 (germline): LNHDA, SQIVND (reference sequence). Losses at the gene ends were 2 bases for V and 0 bases for J; bases not matched to a gene: 2. CDR3 in amino acids: CASSIMGLAGANTGELFF. The CDR3, as DNA: TGTGCCAGTAGTATAATGGGACTAGCGGGGGCGAACACCGGGGAGCTGTTTTTT. Full variable domain (rest looked up from reference TRBV19 and TRBJ2-2): DGGITQSPKYLFRKEGQNVTLSCEQNLNHDAMYWYRQDPGQGLRLIYYSQIVNDFQKGDIAEGYSVSREKKESFPLTVTSAQKNPTAFYLCASSIMGLAGANTGELFFGEGSRLTVL.

This sequence joins TRBV13 and TRBJ1-1, with 8 bases aligning to TRBD1. In germline, CDR1 is PRHDT, CDR2 FYEKMQ (reference sequence). The CDR3 is made up of 12 amino acids. V lost 8 bases to trimming and J lost 6 bases; unmatched junction nucleotides: 5. CDR3 amino acids: CASRYRGAEAFF. CDR3 coding DNA: TGTGCCAGCCGGTACAGGGGGGCTGAAGCTTTCTTT.

The chain couples TRBV7-2 to TRBJ1-1, with D perhaps matching TRBD1 (6 bases). The germline CDR1 and CDR2 sequences are SGHTA and FQGNSA. V lost 1 base, J lost 5 bases, and 17 bases lay in between. The CDR3 covers 16 residues. The DNA for the CDR3 is TGTGCCAGCAGCTTAGGCGGGTGGGGAACAGGGACTGAAGCTTTCTTT. Encoded protein: CASSLGGWGTGTEAFF.

V is TRBV27 and J is TRBJ2-2; D possibly corresponds to TRBD1 (5 bases). Germline V gene lookup returns CDR1 MNHEY and CDR2 SMNVEV (reference sequence). Trimming removed 10 bases at V and 7 bases at J, with 25 bases between. The length of the CDR3 is 16 residues. The CDR3: CATSGIRGALGGELFF. In DNA form, the CDR3 reads TGTGCCACTTCTGGGATAAGGGGCGCTTTGGGCGGGGAGCTGTTTTTT.

This chain joins TRBV7-3 and TRBJ2-6, with D hard to call. Germline values: CDR1 SGHTA, CDR2 FQGTGA. The CDR3 consists of 16 residues. With 6 bases removed from V and 3 bases from J, the gap between germline ends came to 15 bases. This CDR3 reads CASSEPDFLGANVLTF. For the CDR3, the DNA is TGTGCCAGCAGTGAGCCTGACTTCCTTGGGGCCAACGTCCTGACTTTC.

This chain links TRBV5-1 with TRBJ2-1; 11 bases are a match to TRBD2. V gave up 1 base and J gave up 14 bases; unmatched junction bases: 5. The V gene's germline CDR1 is SGHRS and CDR2 YFSETQ. The CDR3 totals 13 residues. Here the CDR3 reads CASSLSSGRAEFF. The CDR3 DNA sequence: TGCGCCAGCAGCTTGAGTAGCGGGAGGGCTGAGTTCTTC. The full variable domain, its missing parts supplied by reference TRBV5-1 and TRBJ2-1, is KAGVTQTPRYLIKTRGQQVTLSCSPISGHRSVSWYQQTPGQGLQFLFEYFSETQRNKGNFPGRFSGRQFSNSRSEMNVSTLELGDSALYLCASSLSSGRAEFFGPGTRLTVL.

This clone was observed a few times. The V call is TRBV27, the J call TRBJ2-1, with 9 positions matching TRBD2. Germline V CDR1 and CDR2: MNHEY, SMNVEV (reference sequence). J lost 5 bases, V lost 4 bases, and 9 bases had no gene match. The CDR3 has 16 amino acids. DNA for the CDR3: TGTGCCAGCAGTTCCGGGCGGCTAGCGGGAAACAATGAGCAGTTCTTC. This translates into CASSSGRLAGNNEQFF.

This clone was recorded once. The chain recombines TRBV10-2 with TRBJ1-1; 11 bases line up with TRBD1. The CDR3 runs to 15 residues. Germline lookup yields CDR1 WSHSY and CDR2 SAAADI. The J segment lost 5 bases and the V segment lost 6 bases, leaving 8 bases of the junction unmatched. The CDR3 protein is CASRSGQGARTEAFF. DNA for the CDR3: TGCGCCAGCAGATCCGGACAGGGGGCAAGGACTGAAGCTTTCTTT.

The chain is built from TRBV7-2 and TRBJ2-3, with TRBD2 matching 7 bases. V lost 7 bases, J lost 3 bases, and 13 bases stayed unmatched. Germline-derived CDR1 and CDR2 are SGHTA and FQGNSA. This CDR3 has 16 residues. The DNA for the CDR3 is TGTGCCAGCACCCCAAATTCGGGGGGAGGGACAGATACGCAGTATTTT. Its translation: CASTPNSGGGTDTQYF.

The V call is TRBV4-2, the J call TRBJ2-1, with 11 nucleotides matching TRBD2. The length of the CDR3 is 17 residues. Germline V lookup: CDR1 LGHNA, CDR2 YNFKEQ. V shed 6 bases and J 3 bases; nucleotides not matched to a gene: 10. Written as DNA, the CDR3 is TGTGCCAGCAGACCCACTAGCGGGAGCGTTAACTACAATGAGCAGTTCTTC. This gives the protein CASRPTSGSVNYNEQFF.

The chain links TRBV7-9 to TRBJ2-7; D possibly corresponds to TRBD2 (5 bases). V lost 4 bases and J 1 base, leaving 8 bases between the germline ends. Per germline, CDR1 SEHNR and CDR2 FQNEAQ (reference sequence). There are 13 residues in the CDR3. The CDR3 protein is CASSSPGSYEQYF. In nucleotides, the CDR3 is TGTGCCAGCAGCTCGCCGGGGTCCTACGAGCAGTACTTC.

In its sample, this clone was seen once. The chain combines TRBV7-9 with TRBJ2-2; D possibly corresponds to TRBD1 (5 bases). Looked up from germline, CDR1 is SEHNR and CDR2 is FQNEAQ (reference sequence). V gave up 1 base and J gave up 2 bases, with 11 bases separating them. This CDR3 has 16 amino acids. CDR3 loop: CASSLGRVPNTGELFF. The CDR3 bases are TGTGCCAGCAGCTTAGGCAGGGTCCCAAACACCGGGGAGCTGTTTTTT.

This clone was detected a few times. V gene TRBV30 combines with J gene TRBJ1-6; D not resolved. V dropped 5 bases and J dropped 7 bases, with 12 bases sitting between them. Germline loops: CDR1 GTSNPN, CDR2 SVGIG (reference sequence). This CDR3 contains 13 residues. The DNA of the CDR3 is TGTGCCTGGTCGGGGATAAGGAATTCACCCCTCCACTTT. Translation gives CAWSGIRNSPLHF.

The V call is TRBV4-1, the J call TRBJ2-3, with TRBD2 as a possible D gene (5 bases). The germline CDR1 and CDR2 sequences are MGHRA and YSYEKL. V lost 5 bases and J 2 bases, leaving 14 bases between the germline ends. CDR3 length equals 15 residues. CDR3 sequence: CASSESRRFTDTQYF. The CDR3 region has the DNA TGCGCCAGCAGCGAGAGTAGGAGGTTCACAGATACGCAGTATTTT.

The chain uses TRBV19 and TRBJ2-5; 9 nucleotides match TRBD2. This CDR3 has 17 residues. Germline lookup yields CDR1 LNHDA and CDR2 SQIVND (reference sequence). J lost 9 bases, V lost 1 base, and 15 bases had no gene match. The CDR3 region is CASSIGGGLAPGEAQYF. CDR3 DNA: TGTGCCAGTAGTATAGGAGGGGGACTAGCCCCCGGGGAGGCCCAGTACTTC.

This clone was seen a few times. The CDR3 reads CASSDLLAGEGETQYF. In DNA form, the CDR3 reads TGTGCCAGCAGTGATTTACTAGCGGGAGAGGGAGAGACCCAGTACTTC. The gene calls are TRBV25-1 and TRBJ2-5, with TRBD2 matching 11 bases. The CDR3 sequence is 16 residues long. The germline CDR1 and CDR2 sequences are MGHDK and SYGVNS. The trim removed 3 bases at V and 4 bases at J, leaving 7 bases unmatched. Variable domain in full (rest from reference TRBV25-1 and TRBJ2-5): EADIYQTPRYLVIGTGKKITLECSQTMGHDKMYWYQQDPGMELHLIHYSYGVNSTEKGDLSSESTVSRIRTEHFPLTLESARPSHTSQYLCASSDLLAGEGETQYFGPGTRLLVL.

The rearrangement joins TRBV30 to TRBJ1-3; D not resolved. The length of the CDR3 is 14 residues. Trimming removed 0 bases at V and 4 bases at J, with 10 bases between. Germline CDR1 and CDR2: GTSNPN and SVGIG (reference sequence). CDR3 loop: CAWSVRGSGNTIYF. CDR3 DNA: TGTGCCTGGAGTGTAAGAGGGTCCGGAAACACCATATATTTT.